These 18 T cell receptor beta chains were all obtained from the same sample, sequenced in a study of graft-versus-host responses after intestinal transplantation. No antigen has been assigned to these receptors. The method was immunoSEQ multiplex PCR; TCRdb's version includes in-frame clones alone and lacks a portion of them. Found here are approximately 97,000 clones, 91% of them singletons; the top ten hold approximately 0.18%. The sequences come from unstimulated CD4+ T cells sorted from spleen or lymph node cells, collected before transplant. Receptors were obtained from a human donor who was the organ donor for an intestinal transplant.

This chain joins TRBV30 and TRBJ2-1; D perhaps matches TRBD1 (5 bases). CDR3 size: 14 residues. From germline, CDR1 is GTSNPN and CDR2 SVGIG (reference sequence). V was clipped by 0 bases and J by 4 bases, with 10 bases between them. CDR3 DNA sequence: TGTGCCTGGAGTGTATCCAGGGCATACAATGAGCAGTTCTTC. This encodes CAWSVSRAYNEQFF.

The chain has TRBV7-9 and TRBJ1-1, with 10 nucleotides matching TRBD1. This CDR3 is 13 amino acids long. Germline V gives CDR1 SEHNR, CDR2 FQNEAQ (reference sequence). V trimming: 5 bases; J trimming: 4 bases; junction bases outside the gene matches: 1. CDR3 amino acids: CASSRTGGTEAFF. As DNA, the CDR3 is TGTGCCAGCAGCCGGACAGGGGGCACTGAAGCTTTCTTT.

The J gene is TRBJ2-2, the V gene TRBV4-2; 8 nucleotides align to TRBD1. Losses at the gene ends were 6 bases for V and 4 bases for J; bases not matched to a gene: 7. The CDR3 length is 15 residues. Germline V gives CDR1 LGHNA, CDR2 YNFKEQ. The CDR3 region is CASRPGQGSTGELFF. For the CDR3, the DNA is TGTGCCAGCAGACCAGGACAGGGTAGCACCGGGGAGCTGTTTTTT.

This clone was observed once. V and J are TRBV5-5 and TRBJ2-1; 14 positions agree with TRBD2. This CDR3 has 16 amino acids. Germline loops: CDR1 SGHKS, CDR2 YYEKEE (reference sequence). The V segment lost 4 bases and the J segment 9 bases; nucleotides outside the gene matches: 9. The CDR3 region has the DNA TGTGCCAGCAGCCGCAGGACTAGCGGGGGGACCTCTGAGCAGTTCTTC. This gives the protein CASSRRTSGGTSEQFF.

The chain joins TRBV10-3 to TRBJ2-7; 9 nucleotides match TRBD1. This CDR3 is built from 13 residues. Trimming removed 10 bases from V and 3 bases from J; junction bases left unmatched: 7. Germline V gene lookup returns CDR1 ENHRY and CDR2 SYGVKD. CDR3 coding DNA: TGTGCCACCGCGACAGGGGGACACTACGAGCAGTACTTC. This encodes CATATGGHYEQYF.

This clone was seen more than once but under ten times. The V gene is TRBV19, the J gene TRBJ2-2; D remains ambiguous. This CDR3 region has 10 residues. Per germline, CDR1 LNHDA and CDR2 SQIVND (reference sequence). The CDR3 bases are TGTCCACACGACACCGGGGAGCTGTTTTTT. Translating it yields CPHDTGELFF.

Regarding this clone: Additional DNA sequences in this sample encode the identical CDR3. The J gene is TRBJ2-1, the V gene TRBV7-3; 8 bases are shared with TRBD2. With 4 bases clipped from V and 2 bases from J, the junction kept 4 bases outside the gene matches. Per the germline V gene, CDR1 is SGHTA and CDR2 is FQGTGA. The CDR3 covers 15 residues. Here the CDR3 DNA reads TGTGCCAGCAGCTCGAGCGGGGGTGCCTACAATGAGCAGTTCTTC. It is translated as CASSSSGGAYNEQFF.

The rearrangement joins TRBV28 to TRBJ2-7; 10 bases are a match to TRBD1. J lost 4 bases, V lost 6 bases, and 9 bases had no gene match. Germline V gene lookup returns CDR1 MDHEN and CDR2 SYDVKM. The CDR3 has 15 amino acids. Here the CDR3 DNA reads TGTGCCAGCAGCCCTGGGACAGGGGTCCGGTACGAGCAGTACTTC. This encodes CASSPGTGVRYEQYF.

The J gene is TRBJ2-5, the V gene TRBV5-1, with TRBD2 matching 8 bases. Losses at the gene ends were 1 base for V and 1 base for J; bases not matched to a gene: 6. Germline CDR1 SGHRS, CDR2 YFSETQ. This CDR3 comprises 16 residues. The CDR3 nucleotides read TGCGCCAGCAGCTTGACAAGCGGGGGACCCCAAGAGACCCAGTACTTC. Translated: CASSLTSGGPQETQYF.

The chain is built from TRBV5-1 and TRBJ2-7, with D possibly TRBD1 on 6 matching bases. Germline CDR1 is SGHRS and CDR2 is YFSETQ. Trimming left V 0 bases short and J 6 bases short, with 10 bases between. This CDR3 is built from 13 residues. The CDR3 protein is CASSLAAGVEQYF. Here the CDR3 DNA reads TGCGCCAGCAGCTTGGCCGCAGGGGTCGAGCAGTACTTC.

The gene calls are TRBV7-2 and TRBJ2-5; the match to TRBD1 covers 9 bases. The J call may be incorrect, as the DNA end agrees better with TRBJ2-7. CDR3 length equals 15 residues. The germline gives CDR1 SGHTA, CDR2 FQGNSA. CDR3 in amino acids: CASSTAGTGPYEQYF. CDR3 bases: TGTGCCAGCAGCACGGCCGGGACAGGGCCCTACGAGCAGTACTTC.

The rearrangement uses TRBV5-6 and TRBJ1-2, with 12 nucleotides matching TRBD1. The CDR3 runs 17 residues. J gave up 8 bases and V 4 bases, and 15 bases lay outside the gene matches. Germline loops: CDR1 SGHDT, CDR2 YYEEEE. This chain's CDR3 is CASSTRDRGRGGWGYTF. The CDR3 DNA reads TGTGCCAGCAGCACGCGGGACAGGGGGCGAGGAGGTTGGGGCTACACCTTC.

V gene TRBV28 combines with J gene TRBJ1-6; D remains unclear. The CDR3 totals 16 residues. Trimming took 2 bases from V and 0 from J, leaving 8 bases between them. Per the germline V gene, CDR1 is MDHEN and CDR2 is SYDVKM. The CDR3 loop is CASSLRRSSYNSPLHF. The CDR3 nucleotides read TGTGCCAGCAGTTTACGAAGGAGCTCCTATAATTCACCCCTCCACTTT.

CDR3 coding DNA: TGTGCCAGCTCGCTGGACAGCCGGGGCACAGATACGCAGTATTTT. Residues: CASSLDSRGTDTQYF. The chain has TRBV18 and TRBJ2-3; D is possibly TRBD1 (6 bases). The CDR3 is 15 amino acids. From germline, CDR1 is KGHSH and CDR2 LQKENI. V was cut by 6 bases and J by 1 base, with 14 bases left in between.

The J gene is TRBJ2-7, the V gene TRBV4-1, with TRBD1 identical over 9 bases. V gave up 4 bases and J gave up 5 bases; unmatched junction bases: 9. CDR1 and CDR2 (germline): MGHRA, YSYEKL. The CDR3 extends over 15 amino acids. The CDR3 DNA reads TGCGCCAGCAGCCGTCCGGGGACAGGGATGAACGAGCAGTACTTC. It translates to CASSRPGTGMNEQYF.

This clone was seen a handful of times. The chain has TRBV4-3 and TRBJ1-2, with 9 positions matching TRBD1. With V trimmed by 0 bases and J by 4 bases, 0 bases remained unmatched. The CDR3 consists of 14 residues. Germline V gene data show CDR1 as LGHNA and CDR2 as YSLEER. CDR3 nucleotide sequence: TGCGCCAGCAGCCAAGAGACAGGGGGCTATGGCTACACCTTC. Protein sequence: CASSQETGGYGYTF.

This clone turned up a few times. This sequence joins TRBV7-9 and TRBJ1-3; TRBD1 matches 7 bases. This CDR3 is 14 amino acids long. Germline assignment: CDR1 SEHNR and CDR2 FQNEAQ (reference sequence). V gave up 2 bases and J gave up 3 bases; unmatched junction bases: 1. The CDR3 here is CASSLRTGGNTIYF. The CDR3 region has the DNA TGTGCCAGCAGCTTAAGGACAGGTGGAAACACCATATATTTT.

The rearrangement joins TRBV14 to TRBJ2-3; 9 positions agree with TRBD2. This CDR3 is built from 15 residues. Germline lookup yields CDR1 SGHDN and CDR2 FVKESK. The junction had 4 bases not matched to a gene; V was cut back by 5 bases and J by 1 base. This CDR3 is CASSIRLAGTDTQYF. The CDR3, as DNA: TGTGCCAGCAGCATTCGACTAGCGGGCACAGATACGCAGTATTTT.